The 10 T cell receptor beta chains reported below all come from one sample, sequenced in a study of molecular identifiers for immune sequencing clone quantification. MiXCR was run by TCRdb on the PCR reads, yielding one entry per CDR3 protein. Among 400,000 to 600,000 distinct CDR3 sequences, around 25% were seen once, and the ten largest hold 0.7% to 0.9%. Sequenced material: naive CD8+ T cells from blood, with Jurkat cell RNA spiked in. The subset: FACS-sorted CD8+CD4-CCR7+CD45RA+ naive T cells. All receptors come from a human donor in good health. Some libraries in this study had Jurkat cell RNA spiked in.

About this clonotype itself: The junction shows a germline mismatch at one end, possibly a read error. The CDR3 nucleotides read TGTGCCAGCAGCCCCCAGACAGGGGTGAACACTGGAGCTTTCTTT. It specifies CASSPQTGVNTGAFF. The chain joins TRBV13 to TRBJ1-1, with TRBD1 matching 8 bases. This CDR3 has 15 residues. Germline lookup yields CDR1 PRHDT and CDR2 FYEKMQ (reference sequence).

This clonotype was picked up many times. The V gene is TRBV28, the J gene TRBJ2-3; D is uncertain. There are 16 residues in the CDR3. Germline CDR1 and CDR2: MDHEN and SYDVKM. The ends were cut back, 3 bases at V and 4 bases at J, with 17 bases in the middle. CDR3 bases: TGTGCCAGCAGTTTCGGACGTGCCGTGGTTGCAGATACGCAGTATTTT. Translating gives CASSFGRAVVADTQYF.

This chain links TRBV19 with TRBJ2-1; 8 bases line up with TRBD2. Germline V gene sequence: CDR1 LNHDA, CDR2 SQIVND (reference sequence). Losses at the gene ends were 5 bases for V and 2 bases for J; bases not matched to a gene: 8. CDR3 length equals 16 residues. The CDR3 coding sequence is TGTGCCAGTAGTCCTGTCGGGGGGGGGACCTACAATGAGCAGTTCTTC. It is translated as CASSPVGGGTYNEQFF.

V usage is TRBV15 and J usage is TRBJ2-5; D might be TRBD1 or TRBD2, each matching 6 bases. The CDR3 length is 15 residues. Looked up from germline, CDR1 is LNHNV and CDR2 is YYDKDF (reference sequence). V lost 5 bases and J 4 bases, leaving 17 bases between the germline ends. CDR3 sequence: CATSLTAGHGETQYF. DNA of the CDR3: TGTGCCACCAGCTTAACGGCGGGACACGGAGAGACCCAGTACTTC.

This clonotype turned up a few times. This chain joins TRBV4-1 and TRBJ2-7; D is undetermined. The V gene lost 1 base and the J gene lost 3 bases, with 10 bases spanning the gap. Germline assignment: CDR1 MGHRA and CDR2 YSYEKL. The CDR3 loop spans 14 amino acids. The CDR3 DNA reads as TGCGCCAGCAGCCAAGCCGGAATTAACTACGAGCAGTACTTC. Its protein is CASSQAGINYEQYF.

This chain links TRBV6-5 with TRBJ1-1; D remains ambiguous. V was pared by 8 bases and J by 5 bases, with 12 bases between. The CDR3 consists of 12 residues. Germline V gene sequence: CDR1 MNHEY, CDR2 SVGAGI. The CDR3, as DNA: TGTGCCAGCCAGGCGGGTGCAACTGAAGCTTTCTTT. Protein sequence: CASQAGATEAFF.

This sequence joins TRBV12-3 or TRBV12-4 and TRBJ1-1, with 10 bases lining up with TRBD1. Losses at the gene ends were 2 bases for V and 5 bases for J; bases not matched to a gene: 8. The CDR3 runs to 16 residues. CDR3 region: CASSLRFGQGDTEAFF. CDR3 nucleotides: TGTGCCAGCAGTTTAAGGTTCGGACAGGGGGATACTGAAGCTTTCTTT.

A few counts support this clonotype. The chain uses TRBV12-3 or TRBV12-4 and TRBJ2-5, with D tentatively TRBD1 (5 bases). The CDR3 spans 13 residues. V lost 6 bases and J lost 5, with 13 bases in between. The DNA for the CDR3 is TGTGCCAGCAGACCCGGACCAGGGGAGACCCAGTACTTC. It yields the protein CASRPGPGETQYF.

This chain connects TRBV6-5 to TRBJ1-5, with D hard to call. The CDR3 runs to 14 residues. From germline, CDR1 is MNHEY and CDR2 SVGAGI. The V end was cut by 6 bases, the J end by 7 bases, with 16 bases between. Here the CDR3 reads CASSSTGSRQPQHF. The DNA of the CDR3 is TGTGCCAGCAGCTCAACGGGAAGCCGGCAGCCCCAGCATTTT.

In the case of this clonotype: Since a much larger clone is just one base distant, this may be a read error. The chain employs TRBV28 and TRBJ2-5; a possible D gene is TRBD1 (5 bases). CDR1 MDHEN and CDR2 SYDVKM come from the germline V gene. This CDR3 spans 18 amino acids. The CDR3 bases are TGTGCCAGCAGTTTCACACAGGAGACGACCACTGCTCAAGAGACCCAGTGCTTC. Protein sequence: CASSFTQETTTAQETQCF. The full variable domain, in which reference TRBV28 and TRBJ2-5 provide the parts outside the CDR3, is DVKVTQSSRYLVKRTGEKVFLECVQDMDHENMFWYRQDPGLGLRLIYFSYDVKMKEKGDIPEGYSVSREKKERFSLILESASTNQTSMYLCASSFTQETTTAQETQCFGPGTRLLVL.